This T cell receptor beta chain was sequenced in a study of blood T cell repertoires in COVID-19. As for the study in general: Some COVID-19 samples were acute and others convalescent; all came from the United States, Italy and Spain. From T cells, B-cell-depleted T cells, or PBMCs came the material, which was cDNA or gDNA.

V lost 3 bases to trimming and J lost 2 bases, with 10 bases between them. CDR1 is DFQATT, CDR2 SNEGSKA, per germline (reference sequence). This CDR3 contains 13 residues. In the original processing: Amplification of reference gene primers provided the estimated nucleated cell counts. Assay used: immunoSEQ multiplex PCR; TCRdb lists only in-frame clones, some missing. V and J calls and clone size are as listed in that table; D and trimming were resolved from the DNA. The sample records 120,000 to 150,000 clones, around three quarters being singletons. The V gene is TRBV20-1, the J gene TRBJ1-1; D unclear. This sequence was found in a man in his forties or fifties with acute or convalescent COVID-19. The sample comprised peripheral blood. The CDR3 DNA is TGCAGTGCTAGTCCCCTTAGAAACACTGAAGCTTTCTTT. Its translation: CSASPLRNTEAFF.